The rows below give T cell receptor beta chains drawn from one sample of a study of identical twins. TCRdb reprocessed the 5' RACE reads with MiXCR, giving one entry per CDR3 protein. The sample carries hundreds of thousands of distinct CDR3 sequences, around 15% recorded once. Sequences were obtained from memory (CD45RO+) T cells sorted from blood. These receptors originate from a woman aged 18-30 years in good health. Both conserved end residues are part of each CDR3. The order of the fields is clone size, J gene, D gene, V gene, CDR3 protein, CDR3 DNA. The D gene is left open where the match is weak. Not every row has a clone size; where given, it reads once, few, many or a size class.

. | TRBJ2-3 | TRBD1 | TRBV7-8 | CASSSQGANTDTQYF | TGTGCCAGCAGCTCACAGGGGGCGAACACAGATACGCAGTATTTT
. | TRBJ2-7 | TRBD1 | TRBV18 | CASSPDRVHRYF | TGTGCCAGCTCACCCGACAGGGTTCATCGGTACTTC
. | TRBJ1-2 | . | TRBV20-1 | CSVHRQTPYGYTF | TGCAGTGTTCACAGACAGACACCCTATGGCTACACCTTC
many | TRBJ1-2 | . | TRBV10-3 | CAISATDYGYTF | TGTGCCATCAGTGCGACAGACTATGGCTACACCTTC
many | TRBJ2-1 | TRBD2 | TRBV12-3/TRBV12-4 | CASTPGGRSEQFF | TGTGCCAGCACTCCCGGGGGGAGGAGTGAGCAGTTCTTC
. | TRBJ1-1 | . | TRBV2 | CASSEDRNTEAFF | TGTGCCAGCAGTGAAGATAGAAACACTGAAGCTTTCTTT
few | TRBJ1-2 | . | TRBV20-1 | CSARDIRGPVGYTF | TGCAGTGCTAGAGATATCCGGGGACCGGTAGGCTACACCTTC
many | TRBJ2-1 | TRBD2 | TRBV5-1 | CASSAGGRNEQFF | TGCGCCAGCTCAGCGGGGGGGCGCAATGAGCAGTTCTTC
. | TRBJ2-1 | . | TRBV9 | CASSVQGYNEQFF | TGTGCCAGCAGCGTCCAGGGCTACAATGAGCAGTTCTTC
few | TRBJ1-1 | TRBD1 | TRBV7-9 | CASSLVTGETEAFF | TGTGCCAGCAGCTTAGTGACAGGGGAGACTGAAGCTTTCTTT
many | TRBJ1-1 | TRBD1 | TRBV7-9 | CASSQGAAEAFF | TGTGCCAGCAGCCAGGGGGCGGCAGAAGCTTTCTTT
. | TRBJ2-2 | . | TRBV18 | CASSPNHAEVSGELFF | TGTGCCAGCTCACCAAATCACGCAGAAGTCTCCGGGGAGCTGTTTTTT
. | TRBJ2-5 | . | TRBV27 | CASSPGRRETQYF | TGTGCCAGCAGCCCGGGACGGCGAGAGACCCAGTACTTC
. | TRBJ2-1 | . | TRBV4-1 | CASRGAVTSYNEQFF | TGCGCCAGCAGAGGGGCGGTGACCTCCTACAATGAGCAGTTCTTC
. | TRBJ2-4 | . | TRBV6-6 | CASSYLRGNIQYF | TGTGCCAGCAGTTACCTCAGGGGAAACATTCAGTACTTC
. | TRBJ2-2 | . | TRBV7-2 | CASSRDTITGELFF | TGTGCCAGCAGCAGGGACACCATCACCGGGGAGCTGTTTTTT
few | TRBJ1-1 | . | TRBV10-2 | CASSEPGNTEAFF | TGCGCCAGCAGTGAACCGGGGAACACTGAAGCTTTCTTT
few | TRBJ2-1 | . | TRBV5-1 | CASSLGGVGGNEQFF | TGCGCCAGCAGCTTGGGCGGCGTTGGTGGTAATGAGCAGTTCTTC
. | TRBJ1-2 | TRBD1 | TRBV20-1 | CSAALGQGYGYTF | TGCAGTGCCGCACTGGGACAGGGGTATGGCTACACCTTC
few | TRBJ2-7 | . | TRBV28 | CASRPRGAYSYEQYF | TGTGCCAGCAGACCTCGGGGGGCATATTCCTACGAGCAGTACTTC
few | TRBJ2-3 | . | TRBV11-2 | CASSLNPNPGAFTDTQYF | TGTGCCAGCAGCTTAAATCCCAACCCGGGGGCTTTCACAGATACGCAGTATTTT
. | TRBJ2-2 | . | TRBV18 | CASSPGADANTGELFF | TGTGCCAGCTCACCAGGGGCAGACGCGAACACCGGGGAGCTGTTTTTT
few | TRBJ1-2 | . | TRBV20-1 | CSARDRGAGYGYTF | TGCAGTGCTAGAGACCGGGGGGCAGGCTATGGCTACACCTTC
few | TRBJ2-3 | . | TRBV5-1 | CASSLALELRTDTQYF | TGCGCCAGCAGCTTGGCGCTAGAGCTGCGAACAGATACGCAGTATTTT
few | TRBJ2-1 | . | TRBV9 | CASSVGYSGNNEQFF | TGTGCCAGCAGCGTAGGTTATAGCGGAAACAATGAGCAGTTCTTC
. | TRBJ1-2 | TRBD1 | TRBV20-1 | CSAMAWTGSYGYTF | TGCAGTGCTATGGCTTGGACAGGGAGTTATGGCTACACCTTC
. | TRBJ2-5 | . | TRBV6-5 | CASSYSGRTQETQYF | TGTGCCAGCAGTTACTCTGGCAGAACCCAAGAGACCCAGTACTTC
few | TRBJ1-1 | . | TRBV5-1 | CASSFFTGNTEAFF | TGCGCCAGCAGCTTTTTTACAGGGAACACTGAAGCTTTCTTT
many | TRBJ2-5 | . | TRBV5-1 | CASSLSPQETQYF | TGCGCCAGCAGCTTGAGCCCCCAAGAGACCCAGTACTTC